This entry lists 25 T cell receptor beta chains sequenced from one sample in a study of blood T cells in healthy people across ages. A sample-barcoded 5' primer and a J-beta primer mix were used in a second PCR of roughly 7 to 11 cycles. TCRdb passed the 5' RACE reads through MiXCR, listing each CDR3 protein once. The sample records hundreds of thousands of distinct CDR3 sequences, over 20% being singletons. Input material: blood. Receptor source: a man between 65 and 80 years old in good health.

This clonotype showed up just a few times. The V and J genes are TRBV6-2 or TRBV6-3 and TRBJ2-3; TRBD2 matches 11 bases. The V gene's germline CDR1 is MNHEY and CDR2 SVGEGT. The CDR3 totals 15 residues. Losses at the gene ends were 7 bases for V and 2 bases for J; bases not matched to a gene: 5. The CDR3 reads CASMNSGRATDTQYF. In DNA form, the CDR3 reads TGTGCCAGCATGAATAGCGGGAGGGCCACAGATACGCAGTATTTT.

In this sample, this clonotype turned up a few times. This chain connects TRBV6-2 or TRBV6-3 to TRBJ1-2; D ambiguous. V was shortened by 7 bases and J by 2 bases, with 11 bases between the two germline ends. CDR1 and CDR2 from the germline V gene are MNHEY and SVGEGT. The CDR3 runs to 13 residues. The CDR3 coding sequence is TGTGCCAGCACCCAAACGGAAAACTATGGCTACACCTTC. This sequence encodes CASTQTENYGYTF.

The CDR3 bases are TGTGCCACCAGCAGAGACCCACTAGCGGGAGCACGGGATACGCAGTATTTT. Its protein product is CATSRDPLAGARDTQYF. V is TRBV15 and J is TRBJ2-3, with 11 positions matching TRBD2. J lost 6 bases, V lost 0 bases, and 8 bases had no gene match. The CDR3 has 17 amino acids. Germline V lookup: CDR1 LNHNV, CDR2 YYDKDF (reference sequence).

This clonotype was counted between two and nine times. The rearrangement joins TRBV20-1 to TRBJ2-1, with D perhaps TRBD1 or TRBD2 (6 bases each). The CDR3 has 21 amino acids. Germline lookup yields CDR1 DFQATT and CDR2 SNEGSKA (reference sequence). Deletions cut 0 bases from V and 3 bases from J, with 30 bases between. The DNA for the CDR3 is TGCAGTGCTAGAGATCTTAAGCAGGACAAGGGGGGTACGTCCCGCTACAATGAGCAGTTCTTC. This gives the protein CSARDLKQDKGGTSRYNEQFF.

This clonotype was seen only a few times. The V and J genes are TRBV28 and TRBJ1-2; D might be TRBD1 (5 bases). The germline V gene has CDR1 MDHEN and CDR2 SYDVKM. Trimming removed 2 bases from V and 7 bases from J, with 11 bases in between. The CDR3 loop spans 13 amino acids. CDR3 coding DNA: TGTGCCAGCAGTTTAGGCGGGGCAAGTGGCTACACCTTC. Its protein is CASSLGGASGYTF.

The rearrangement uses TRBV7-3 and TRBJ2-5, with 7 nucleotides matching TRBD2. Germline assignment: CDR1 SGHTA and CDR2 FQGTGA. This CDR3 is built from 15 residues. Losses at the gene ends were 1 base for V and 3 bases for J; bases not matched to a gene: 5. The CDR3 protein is CASSLSGRAEETQYF. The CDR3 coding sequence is TGTGCCAGCAGCTTAAGTGGGAGGGCCGAAGAGACCCAGTACTTC.

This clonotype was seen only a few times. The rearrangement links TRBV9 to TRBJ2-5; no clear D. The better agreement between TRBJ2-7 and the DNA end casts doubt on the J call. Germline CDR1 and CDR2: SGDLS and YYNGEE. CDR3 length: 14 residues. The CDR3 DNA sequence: TGTGCCAGCAGCGGACACCTAAGCTCCTACGAGCAGTACTTC. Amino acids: CASSGHLSSYEQYF.

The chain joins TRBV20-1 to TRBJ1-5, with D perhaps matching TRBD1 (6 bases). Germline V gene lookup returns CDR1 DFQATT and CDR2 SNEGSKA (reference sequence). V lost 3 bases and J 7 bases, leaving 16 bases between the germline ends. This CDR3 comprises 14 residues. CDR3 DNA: TGCAGTGCTAGGGGCACAGGGTCGCAACAGCCCCAGCATTTT. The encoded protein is CSARGTGSQQPQHF.

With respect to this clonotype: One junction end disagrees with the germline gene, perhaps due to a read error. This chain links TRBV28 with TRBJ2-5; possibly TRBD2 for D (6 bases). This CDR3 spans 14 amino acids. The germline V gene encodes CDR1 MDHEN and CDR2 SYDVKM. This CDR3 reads CASSSGGIKETQHF. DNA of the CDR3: TGTGCCAGCAGTTCGGGCGGGATAAAAGAGACCCAGCACTTC.

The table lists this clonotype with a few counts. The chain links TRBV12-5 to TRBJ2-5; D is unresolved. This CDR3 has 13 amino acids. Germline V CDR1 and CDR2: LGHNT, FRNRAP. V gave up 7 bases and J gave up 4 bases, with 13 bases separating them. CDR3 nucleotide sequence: TGTGCTAGTGTGGAGACCCTGGGAGAGACCCAGTACTTC. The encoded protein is CASVETLGETQYF.

The CDR3 DNA is TGTGCCAGCAGCTTAGCGGGAGTTGGGGCCAATGAGCAGTTCTTC. Encoded protein: CASSLAGVGANEQFF. The genes are TRBV28 and TRBJ2-1; 9 nucleotides agree with TRBD2. Germline CDR1 and CDR2: MDHEN and SYDVKM. The ends lost 6 bases at V and 6 bases at J; junction bases unmatched: 9. The CDR3 runs 15 residues.

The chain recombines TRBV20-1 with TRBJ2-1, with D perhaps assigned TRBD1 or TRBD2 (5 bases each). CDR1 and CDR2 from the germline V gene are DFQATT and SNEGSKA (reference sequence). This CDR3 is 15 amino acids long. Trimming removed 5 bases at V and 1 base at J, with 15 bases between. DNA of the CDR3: TGCAGTGCTTCCGCGACGGGGCAGTCCTACAATGAGCAGTTCTTC. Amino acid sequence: CSASATGQSYNEQFF.

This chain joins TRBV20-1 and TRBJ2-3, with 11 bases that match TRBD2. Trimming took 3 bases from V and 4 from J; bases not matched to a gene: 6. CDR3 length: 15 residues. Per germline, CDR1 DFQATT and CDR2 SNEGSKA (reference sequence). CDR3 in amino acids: CSARDPTSGADTQYF. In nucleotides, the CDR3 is TGCAGTGCTAGGGACCCGACTAGCGGGGCAGATACGCAGTATTTT.

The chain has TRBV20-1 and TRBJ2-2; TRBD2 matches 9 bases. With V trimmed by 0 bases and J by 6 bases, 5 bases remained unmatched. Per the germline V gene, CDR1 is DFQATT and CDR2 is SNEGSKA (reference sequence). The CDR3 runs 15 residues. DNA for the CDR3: TGCAGTGCTAGAGAGATTAGCGGGAGATCCGGGGAGCTGTTTTTT. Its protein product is CSAREISGRSGELFF.

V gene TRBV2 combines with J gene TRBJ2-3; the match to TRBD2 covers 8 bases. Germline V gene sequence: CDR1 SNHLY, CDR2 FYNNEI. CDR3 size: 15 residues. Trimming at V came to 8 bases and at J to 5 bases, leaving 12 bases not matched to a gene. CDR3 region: CASQELAVTRDTQYF. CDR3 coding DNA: TGTGCCAGCCAGGAACTAGCGGTAACTCGAGATACGCAGTATTTT. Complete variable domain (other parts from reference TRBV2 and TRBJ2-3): EPEVTQTPSHQVTQMGQEVILRCVPISNHLYFYWYRQILGQKVEFLVSFYNNEISEKSEIFDDQFSVERPDGSNFTLKIRSTKLEDSAMYFCASQELAVTRDTQYFGPGTRLTVL.

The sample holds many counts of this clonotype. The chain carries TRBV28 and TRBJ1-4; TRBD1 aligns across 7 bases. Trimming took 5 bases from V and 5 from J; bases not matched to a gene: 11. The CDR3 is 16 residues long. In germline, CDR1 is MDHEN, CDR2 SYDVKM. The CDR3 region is CASSPLRTGVNEKLFF. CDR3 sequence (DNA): TGTGCCAGCAGTCCCTTGCGGACAGGCGTCAATGAAAAACTGTTTTTT.

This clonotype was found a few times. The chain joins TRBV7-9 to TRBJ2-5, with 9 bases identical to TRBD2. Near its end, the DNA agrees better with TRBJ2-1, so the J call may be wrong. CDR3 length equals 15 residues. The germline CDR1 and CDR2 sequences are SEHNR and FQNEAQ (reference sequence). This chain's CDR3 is CASSPGGRAMDEQFF. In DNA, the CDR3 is TGTGCCAGCAGTCCAGGCGGGAGGGCCATGGATGAGCAGTTCTTC.

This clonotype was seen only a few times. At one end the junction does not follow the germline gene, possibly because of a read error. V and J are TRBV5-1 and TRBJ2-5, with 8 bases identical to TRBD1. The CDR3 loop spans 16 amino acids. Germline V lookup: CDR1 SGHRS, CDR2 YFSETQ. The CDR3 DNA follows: TGCGCCAGCAGCAGGTGGGGACAGGCCCAACAAGAGACCCAGTGCTTC. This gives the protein CASSRWGQAQQETQCF. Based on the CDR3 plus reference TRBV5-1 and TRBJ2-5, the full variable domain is KAGVTQTPRYLIKTRGQQVTLSCSPISGHRSVSWYQQTPGQGLQFLFEYFSETQRNKGNFPGRFSGRQFSNSRSEMNVSTLELGDSALYLCASSRWGQAQQETQCFGPGTRLLVL.

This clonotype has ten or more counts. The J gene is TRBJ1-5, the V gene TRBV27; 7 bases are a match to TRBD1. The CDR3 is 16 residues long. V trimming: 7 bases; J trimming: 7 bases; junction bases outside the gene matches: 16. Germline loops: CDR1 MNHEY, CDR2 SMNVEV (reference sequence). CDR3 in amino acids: CASKKNTGDGGQPQHF. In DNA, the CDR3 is TGTGCCAGCAAAAAGAACACAGGGGACGGAGGACAGCCCCAGCATTTT.

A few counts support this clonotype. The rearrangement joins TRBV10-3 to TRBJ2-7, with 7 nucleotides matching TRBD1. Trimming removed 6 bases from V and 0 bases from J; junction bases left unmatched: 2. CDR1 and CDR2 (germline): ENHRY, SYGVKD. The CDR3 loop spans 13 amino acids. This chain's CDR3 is CAIRGTASYEQYF. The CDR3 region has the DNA TGTGCCATCAGGGGGACAGCCTCCTACGAGCAGTACTTC.

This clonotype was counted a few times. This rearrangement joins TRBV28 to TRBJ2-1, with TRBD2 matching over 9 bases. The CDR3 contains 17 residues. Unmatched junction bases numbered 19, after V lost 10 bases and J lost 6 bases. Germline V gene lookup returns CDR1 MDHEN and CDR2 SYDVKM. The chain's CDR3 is CAIQRTVVLAGLNEQFF. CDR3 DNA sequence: TGTGCCATTCAGAGGACAGTGGTACTAGCGGGCCTCAATGAGCAGTTCTTC. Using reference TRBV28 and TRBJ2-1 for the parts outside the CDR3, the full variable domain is DVKVTQSSRYLVKRTGEKVFLECVQDMDHENMFWYRQDPGLGLRLIYFSYDVKMKEKGDIPEGYSVSREKKERFSLILESASTNQTSMYLCAIQRTVVLAGLNEQFFGPGTRLTVL.

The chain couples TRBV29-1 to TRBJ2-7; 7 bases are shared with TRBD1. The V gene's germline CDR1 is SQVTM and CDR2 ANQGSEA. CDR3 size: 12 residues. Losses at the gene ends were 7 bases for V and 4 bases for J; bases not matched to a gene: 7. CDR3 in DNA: TGCAGCGGCATAACAGGGGCATACGAGCAGTACTTC. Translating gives CSGITGAYEQYF.

The CDR3 DNA reads TGTGCCAGCACCCTTAATCCAAAACCGGGACAGGGGGCTTACGGAGCTTTCTTT. Translating it yields CASTLNPKPGQGAYGAFF. The V call is TRBV11-2, the J call TRBJ1-1, with 12 bases matching TRBD1. The V gene's germline CDR1 is SGHAT and CDR2 FQNNGV. There are 18 residues in the CDR3. J gave up 10 bases and V 7 bases, and 22 bases lay outside the gene matches.

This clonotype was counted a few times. DNA for the CDR3: TGTGCCAGCAGCTTAGGTGGGCAGGCAGGGAACATTCAGTACTTC. Translation gives CASSLGGQAGNIQYF. The chain has TRBV11-2 and TRBJ2-4; D perhaps matches TRBD1 (5 bases). This CDR3 spans 15 amino acids. V lost 1 base to trimming and J lost 7 bases, with 14 bases between them. Germline CDR1 is SGHAT and CDR2 is FQNNGV. Full variable domain (rest looked up from reference TRBV11-2 and TRBJ2-4): EAGVAQSPRYKIIEKRQSVAFWCNPISGHATLYWYQQILGQGPKLLIQFQNNGVVDDSQLPKDRFSAERLKGVDSTLKIQPAKLEDSAVYLCASSLGGQAGNIQYFGAGTRLSVL.

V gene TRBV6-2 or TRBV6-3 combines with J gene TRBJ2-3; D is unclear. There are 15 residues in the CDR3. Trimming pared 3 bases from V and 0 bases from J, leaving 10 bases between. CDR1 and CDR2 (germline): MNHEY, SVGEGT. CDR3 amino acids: CASSYSVTSTDTQYF. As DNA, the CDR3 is TGTGCCAGCAGTTATAGTGTGACTAGCACAGATACGCAGTATTTT.